These T cell receptor beta chains were read from a single sample in a study of cytomegalovirus exposure and HLA in healthy donors. TCRdb's copy holds only in-frame clones and misses some; the assay was immunoSEQ multiplex PCR. The data contain fewer than 250,000 clones, around 86% of them singletons. Sequencing was carried out using PBMCs. The receptors originated from a man aged 25 to 40 in good health and CMV-seronegative. CDR3s include the opening cysteine and the closing phenylalanine or tryptophan. D genes are given only for firm matches. The listing skips clone size in some rows; elsewhere it reads once, few, many or a size class.

v_gene	j_gene	abundance	d_gene	len	CDR3nt	CDR3aa
TRBV7-2	TRBJ1-6	.	TRBD1	15	TGTGCCAGCAGCGCACAGGGGGCTAGGAATTCACCCCTCCACTTT	CASSAQGARNSPLHF
TRBV7-2	TRBJ1-1	.	.	15	TGTGCCAGCAGCTCGTACAGGGTCGGACTGGGTGAAGCTTTCTTT	CASSSYRVGLGEAFF
TRBV7-9	TRBJ2-4	.	.	12	TGTGCCAGCAGCTTAGCGGGACTCCCTCAGTACTTC	CASSLAGLPQYF
TRBV9	TRBJ2-5	.	TRBD2	16	TGTGCCAGCAGCGTAGGGGGTAGCGGGGGTGAAGAGACCCAGTACTTC	CASSVGGSGGEETQYF
TRBV19	TRBJ2-5	.	.	13	TGTGCCAGTACCGCAGGGACACAGGAGACCCAGTACTTC	CASTAGTQETQYF
TRBV9	TRBJ1-4	once	.	13	TGTGCCAGCAGCGTAAGCCCGAATGAAAAACTGTTTTTT	CASSVSPNEKLFF
TRBV28	TRBJ2-2	.	.	15	TGTGCCAGCAGTTTCGAGGTTGCGGGCGCCGGGGAGCTGTTTTTT	CASSFEVAGAGELFF
TRBV7-9	TRBJ1-2	.	TRBD1	14	TGTGCCAGCGATATATGGGACAGGGTCTCTGGCTACACCTTC	CASDIWDRVSGYTF
TRBV6-4	TRBJ1-2	.	.	13	TGTGCCAGCAGACCCGACAGAGACTATGGCTACACCTTC	CASRPDRDYGYTF
TRBV11-2	TRBJ2-7	once	.	11	TGTGCCAGCAGCTTCGACTACCAGCAGTACTTC	CASSFDYQQYF
TRBV11-2	TRBJ1-1	.	.	12	TGTGCCAGCAGCTTAGCGGGGTACTTAGCTTTCTTT	CASSLAGYLAFF
TRBV19	TRBJ1-3	few	TRBD1	15	TGTGCCAGTACCAATTTACAGGGGGGAGGAAACACCATATATTTT	CASTNLQGGGNTIYF
TRBV13	TRBJ2-7	.	TRBD1	14	TGTGCCAGCAGCATGGGACAGGGTGGCTACGAGCAGTACTTC	CASSMGQGGYEQYF
TRBV5-1	TRBJ1-1	.	.	15	TGCGCCAGCAGCTTACGAGGGCTCCTGAACACTGAAGCTTTCTTT	CASSLRGLLNTEAFF
TRBV18	TRBJ1-1	.	.	12	TGTGCCAGCTCACCACTTGGACAGGAAGCTTTCTTT	CASSPLGQEAFF
TRBV28	TRBJ1-1	.	TRBD1	14	TGTGCCAGCCACATTAGGACAGGGAACACTGAAGCTTTCTTT	CASHIRTGNTEAFF
TRBV28	TRBJ1-4	.	.	14	TGTGCCAGCAGTTTTTCTAACATGAGGGGGAAACTGTTTTTT	CASSFSNMRGKLFF
TRBV29-1	TRBJ1-2	.	TRBD1	14	TGCAGCGTTGCCGACCGGGACAGGGAGGGGGGCTACACCTTC	CSVADRDREGGYTF
TRBV6-1	TRBJ2-1	few	TRBD2	18	TGTGCCAGCAGTGACCGACGCGGGAACAGCGGGGGGGCGGATGAGCAGTTCTTC	CASSDRRGNSGGADEQFF
TRBV6-5	TRBJ1-5	once	TRBD1	15	TGTGCCAGCAAAAGAGACAGGGCCTTAAATCAGCCCCAGCATTTT	CASKRDRALNQPQHF
TRBV2	TRBJ1-5	once	.	13	TGTGCCAGCGTGGGAGGGGGGAATCAGCCCCAGCATTTT	CASVGGGNQPQHF
TRBV27	TRBJ2-2	.	.	14	TGTGCCACCTCACGGGGAGGGAACACCGGGGAGCTGTTTTTT	CATSRGGNTGELFF
TRBV18	TRBJ2-3	.	.	15	TGTGCCAGCTCACCCCTCGGGATCGTCGAAGATACGCAGTATTTT	CASSPLGIVEDTQYF
TRBV6-1	TRBJ2-1	.	.	15	TGTGCCAGCAGTGAGGGTAGCGGACCCTTCGGTGAGCAGTTCTTC	CASSEGSGPFGEQFF
TRBV2	TRBJ2-2	.	TRBD1	13	TGTGCCAGCAGTGGACAGGGCACCGGGGAGCTGTTTTTT	CASSGQGTGELFF
TRBV5-1	TRBJ2-7	.	.	14	TGCGCCAGCAGCCTCGGGAGTGCCGATTACGAGCAGTACTTC	CASSLGSADYEQYF
TRBV28	TRBJ1-2	.	.	12	TGTGCCAGCAGTTTACAGGGAAAGGGCTACACCTTC	CASSLQGKGYTF
TRBV28	TRBJ2-2	few	.	13	TGTGCCAGCAGTTTACAGAACACCGGGGAGCTGTTTTTT	CASSLQNTGELFF
TRBV18	TRBJ2-5	.	TRBD1	14	TGTGCCAGCTCACCACGGGCCAGGGGGGAGACCCAGTACTTC	CASSPRARGETQYF
TRBV18	TRBJ2-5	.	.	15	TGTGCCAGCCGCTACGATACCTTGGGAGTGGGGACCCAGTACTTC	CASRYDTLGVGTQYF
TRBV5-1	TRBJ2-3	.	.	15	TGCGCCAGCAGCTTGGGACAGGCGAGCACAGATACGCAGTATTTT	CASSLGQASTDTQYF
TRBV7-9	TRBJ1-4	.	TRBD1	14	TGTGCCAGCAGTTGGGACAGGCAAAATGAAAAACTGTTTTTT	CASSWDRQNEKLFF
TRBV6-9	TRBJ2-7	.	.	13	TGTGCCAGCAGGGACAGAGCAACCTACGAGCAGTACTTC	CASRDRATYEQYF
TRBV7-9	TRBJ2-7	.	TRBD2	14	TGTGCCAGCAGCTTCACTAGCGGTCCCTACGAGCAGTACTTC	CASSFTSGPYEQYF
TRBV5-1	TRBJ2-1	.	TRBD2	16	TGCGCCAGCAGCTTGTTTGCGGGAGTATCCTACAATGAGCAGTTCTTC	CASSLFAGVSYNEQFF
TRBV6-1	TRBJ1-5	.	.	20	TGTGCCAGCAGTGGGTTTTGGCGTCAGGGAGGGGGGAATAGCAATCAGCCCCAGCATTTT	CASSGFWRQGGGNSNQPQHF
TRBV30	TRBJ2-7	.	.	15	TGTGCCTGGAGTCCTGAAGCCCTACCGTCCTACGAGCAGTACTTC	CAWSPEALPSYEQYF
TRBV28	TRBJ2-3	.	TRBD2	15	TGTGCCAGCACTCTGAGGCTAGCGGTCACAGATACGCAGTATTTT	CASTLRLAVTDTQYF
TRBV10-3	TRBJ1-3	.	TRBD1	17	TGTGCCATCAGTGAGTCCATGGACAGGGGCTCTGGAAACACCATATATTTT	CAISESMDRGSGNTIYF
TRBV7-6	TRBJ2-7	.	TRBD1	16	TGTGTCAGCAGCTTAGGAGGGACAGGGTACACCTACGAGCAGTACTTC	CVSSLGGTGYTYEQYF
TRBV7-9	TRBJ2-3	.	TRBD1	16	TGTGCCAGCAGCTTGGGGGACAGGGGACCCACAGATACGCAGTATTTT	CASSLGDRGPTDTQYF
TRBV2	TRBJ2-1	.	TRBD2	14	TGTGCCAGCATAGGACTAGCGGGGGGGCTTGAGCAGTTCTTC	CASIGLAGGLEQFF
TRBV27	TRBJ2-7	.	.	14	TGTGCCAGCAGTCTAGGGGTTGGGTCCTACGAGCAGTACTTC	CASSLGVGSYEQYF
TRBV6-1	TRBJ1-4	.	.	15	TGTGCCAGCAGTGAAGCTGGGGCCACTAATGAAAAACTGTTTTTT	CASSEAGATNEKLFF
TRBV7-2	TRBJ2-5	.	TRBD1	16	TGTGCCAGCAGCTTAATGGGACAGGGTCGGGGAGAGACCCAGTACTTC	CASSLMGQGRGETQYF
TRBV19	TRBJ1-6	once	.	16	TGTGCCAGTAGTATAGCAGACAGGCGATATAATTCACCCCTCCACTTT	CASSIADRRYNSPLHF
TRBV6-1	TRBJ2-3	.	.	15	TGTGCCAGCAGTCCTAGGGGGGGGAACACAGATACGCAGTATTTT	CASSPRGGNTDTQYF
TRBV6-5	TRBJ1-1	.	.	13	TGTGCCAGCAATGACAGACCGAACACTGAAGCTTTCTTT	CASNDRPNTEAFF
TRBV6-1	TRBJ1-3	.	TRBD1	15	TGTGCCAGCAGCCTAACAGGGGCCTCTGGAAACACCATATATTTT	CASSLTGASGNTIYF
TRBV11-2	TRBJ1-2	once	TRBD1	16	TGTGCCAGCAGCTCCCCCTCGACAGGGGGAGTTGGTGGCTACACCTTC	CASSSPSTGGVGGYTF
TRBV4-1	TRBJ1-2	.	TRBD1	15	TGCGCCAGCAGCCAAGAGGAGGGACAGGGGAATGGCTACACCTTC	CASSQEEGQGNGYTF
TRBV7-2	TRBJ2-3	.	TRBD2	15	TGTGCCAGCAGCGTCGAGGCGGGGGGCCGGGATACGCAGTATTTT	CASSVEAGGRDTQYF
TRBV18	TRBJ2-7	once	.	14	TGTGCCAGCTCACCCAGTCAGGGCGGCAACGAGCAGTACTTC	CASSPSQGGNEQYF
TRBV29-1	TRBJ2-7	.	TRBD1	16	TGCAGCGTCTTGACCCTCCCCGACAGGGGGTCCTACGAGCAGTACTTC	CSVLTLPDRGSYEQYF
TRBV28	TRBJ1-6	.	.	19	TGTGCCAGCAGTTTATCCGGCACACAGGGTGGCCCCCATAATTCACCCCTCCACTTT	CASSLSGTQGGPHNSPLHF
TRBV7-2	TRBJ2-7	few	.	14	TGTGCCAGCAGCTTAGACCTAGACTTCTACGAGCAGTACTTC	CASSLDLDFYEQYF
TRBV5-1	TRBJ2-2	once	.	15	TGCGCCAGCAGTGTGGTGCTAGACAACACCGGGGAGCTGTTTTTT	CASSVVLDNTGELFF
TRBV29-1	TRBJ1-2	.	.	13	TGCAGCGTTAGTGCGGCGGGTGAGAGTGGCTACACCTTC	CSVSAAGESGYTF
TRBV7-9	TRBJ2-6	.	TRBD1	15	TGTGCCAGCAGCCGGGACAGCTCTGGGGCCAACGTCCTGACTTTC	CASSRDSSGANVLTF
TRBV7-9	TRBJ2-7	.	.	12	TGTGCCAGCAGCCCGGGACTTGGCGAGCAGTACTTC	CASSPGLGEQYF